The source of this T cell receptor beta chain is a study of cytomegalovirus exposure and HLA in healthy donors. From germline, CDR1 is KGHSH and CDR2 LQKENI. Trimming at V came to 3 bases and at J to 9 bases, leaving 7 bases not matched to a gene. The CDR3 extends over 15 amino acids. The PCR made use of 60 Vbeta and 13 Jbeta primers. Sequencing used immunoSEQ multiplex PCR; TCRdb keeps in-frame clones, though not all of them. The profile shows 180,000 or so clones, approximately 80% of them singletons. Sequences were obtained from PBMCs. The chain joins TRBV18 to TRBJ2-1, with 11 bases that match TRBD2. The source is a girl under 18 in good health and CMV-seropositive. The CDR3 DNA reads TGTGCCAGCTCACCGCGTCTAGCGGGAGGTACTGAGCAGTTCTTC. As protein: CASSPRLAGGTEQFF.